This T cell receptor (beta chain) was profiled in a study of blood T cell repertoires in COVID-19. About the research overall: Whether acute or convalescent, the COVID-19 samples came from the United States, Italy and Spain.

Authors' processing steps: Amplification with reference gene primers provided the estimates of nucleated cell counts. Produced via immunoSEQ multiplex PCR; TCRdb's table is partial and in-frame only. V and J calls and clone size are copied from that table; D and trimming were computed from the DNA. The sample has tens of thousands of clones, approximately 85% seen once. Sequences were obtained from peripheral blood. The clonotype originates from a man in his fifties with active COVID-19.

The CDR3 here is CASSQDYRGGKDTQYF. CDR3 DNA sequence: TGTGCCAGCAGCCAGGATTATCGGGGGGGCAAAGATACGCAGTATTTT. The V gene is TRBV6-2 or TRBV6-3, the J gene TRBJ2-3; 8 bases align to TRBD2. The J segment lost 5 bases and the V segment lost 6 bases, leaving 13 bases of the junction unmatched. CDR1 and CDR2 from the germline V gene are MNHEY and SVGEGT. The CDR3 is 16 amino acids.